This entry is about one T cell receptor beta chain. Its target is not known. The data stem from a study of T cell responses to AZD1222 COVID-19 vaccine. General study results and limits: The donor group comprised mostly white British people and more females; the analysis possibly underestimated clonal diversity. Spike regions recognized by vaccine-associated CD4 TCRs spanned the protein, led by 160-218 and 743-854. All repertoire sampling was performed exclusively after the peak T cell response.

Germline V gives CDR1 SGHKS, CDR2 YYEKEE (reference sequence). The CDR3 totals 15 residues. Trimming left V 4 bases short and J 2 bases short, with 10 bases between. Assay: immunoSEQ multiplex PCR; the TCRdb copy retains only in-frame clones and omits some. Here the sample spans 100,000 to 150,000 clones, around 90% being singletons. The gene calls are TRBV5-5 and TRBJ1-6, with D maybe TRBD1 (5 bases). The sequence was obtained from an adult in good health. This sample comprised peripheral blood, obtained on day 0 of AZD1222 vaccination. CDR3 nucleotides: TGTGCCAGCAGCCCCACGGGGGCCTATAATTCACCCCTCCACTTT. Encoded protein: CASSPTGAYNSPLHF.